This entry features one T cell receptor beta chain sequence. Its specificity is unknown. It was across several immunoSEQ plates that each subset's genomic DNA was evenly split. The protocol was immunoSEQ multiplex PCR, while the TCRdb copy is restricted to in-frame clones and leaves out a portion. The sample includes fewer than 1.6 million clones, 98% of them seen just once. The sample belongs to a study of shared clonotypes between healthy human individuals. Regarding the study as a whole: The researchers took only blood, and tissue repertoires probably look different. Sorted-subset sequencing, rarefaction showed, was incomplete despite large depth.

It was into CD45RA+ naive and CD45RA-negative memory subsets that the CD4+ cells were split. Trimming removed 0 bases from V and 5 bases from J, with 12 bases in between. The germline V gene has CDR1 SGHNT and CDR2 YYREEE (reference sequence). This CDR3 is 14 amino acids long. The sample taken for sequencing was naive CD4+ T cells sorted from blood. Subset here: CD45RA+ positively selected. The chain has TRBV5-4 and TRBJ2-7; D remains unclear. This TCR derives from a young man in good health. This CDR3 is CASSLAANRDEQYF. The CDR3 bases are TGTGCCAGCAGCTTGGCGGCTAATAGAGACGAGCAGTACTTC. The variable domain in full, with the rest retrieved from reference TRBV5-4 and TRBJ2-7, is ETGVTQSPTHLIKTRGQQVTLRCSSQSGHNTVSWYQQALGQGPQFIFQYYREEENGRGNFPPRFSGLQFPNYSSELNVNALELDDSALYLCASSLAANRDEQYFGPGTRLTVT.